Presented here are 19 T cell receptor beta chains from one specimen sequenced in a study of blood T cell repertoires in COVID-19. Only in-frame clones appear in the TCRdb table, and some are missing; sequencing was by immunoSEQ multiplex PCR. The data hold some 360,000 clones, with 85% to 90% observed a single time. Specimen: PBMCs or T cells enriched from blood (not recorded which). The receptors were sampled from a woman younger than 45 who had been exposed to COVID-19.

The chain recombines TRBV21-1 with TRBJ2-3; the table assigns TRBD1, which was not confirmed against the DNA. TRBV21-1 is a pseudogene. The CDR3 contains 18 residues. CDR3 loop: CASSKALSVAGVTDTQYF. The CDR3, as DNA: TGTGCCAGCAGCAAAGCCCTTTCCGTCGCAGGGGTGACAGATACGCAGTATTTT.

A word on this clone: The junction departs from the called germline gene at one end, perhaps through a read error. The chain employs TRBV7-7 and TRBJ1-1, with a possible D match to TRBD1 (6 bases). The CDR3 consists of 13 residues. Germline V gene lookup returns CDR1 SSHAT and CDR2 FNYEAQ (reference sequence). This CDR3 reads CASSRQENTEAFF. The CDR3 coding sequence is TGTGCTAGCAGCCGACAGGAAAACACTGAAGCTTTCTTT.

The V call is TRBV4-1, the J call TRBJ2-7; 11 bases match TRBD2. Per germline, CDR1 MGHRA and CDR2 YSYEKL. This CDR3 region has 16 residues. V gave up 1 base and J gave up 4 bases; unmatched junction bases: 6. CDR3 in amino acids: CASSQVTSGSTYEQYF. CDR3 in DNA: TGCGCCAGCAGCCAAGTCACTAGCGGGAGTACTTACGAGCAGTACTTC.

The chain is built from TRBV29-1 and TRBJ1-2; D gene ambiguous. The length of the CDR3 is 12 residues. V was cut by 6 bases and J by 5 bases, with 13 bases left in between. Germline CDR1 reads SQVTM; CDR2 reads ANQGSEA. The CDR3 region is CSVRLGEYGYTF. CDR3 DNA: TGCAGCGTCCGATTGGGAGAATATGGCTACACCTTC.

This sequence joins TRBV19 and TRBJ1-4; weak D call: TRBD1 (6 bases). This CDR3 spans 14 amino acids. The germline V gene has CDR1 LNHDA and CDR2 SQIVND (reference sequence). The V and J ends lost 7 bases and 4 bases respectively, with 13 bases between them. Written as DNA, the CDR3 is TGTGCCAGTATTGGACAGACCCATAATGAAAAACTGTTTTTT. Protein: CASIGQTHNEKLFF.

The chain links TRBV24-1 to TRBJ2-7; TRBD2 agrees at 8 bases. The V and J ends lost 5 bases and 7 bases, in that order; junction bases with no gene match: 9. Germline CDR1 KGHDR, CDR2 SFDVKD. The CDR3 contains 14 residues. CDR3 sequence (DNA): TGTGCCACCAGTGGGACTAGCTCCTCCCGGGAGCAGTACTTC. It codes for CATSGTSSSREQYF.

Comment on this clone: In the same sample, other DNA sequences code for this CDR3. The chain has TRBV9 and TRBJ2-7; tentative D call: TRBD2 (7 bases). The germline V gene encodes CDR1 SGDLS and CDR2 YYNGEE. This CDR3 has 14 amino acids. V was cut by 0 bases and J by 1 base, with 8 bases left in between. CDR3 nucleotide sequence: TGTGCCAGCAGCGTAGAGGGGGGGTCCTACGAGCAGTACTTC. Its protein product is CASSVEGGSYEQYF.

The rearrangement uses TRBV30 and TRBJ1-1; a possible D gene is TRBD1 (5 bases). The CDR3 covers 11 residues. The V end was cut by 3 bases, the J end by 12 bases, with 14 bases between. CDR1 GTSNPN and CDR2 SVGIG come from the germline V gene (reference sequence). The CDR3 DNA is TGTGCCTGGAGCCGACGGGGGACCCCTTTCTTT. As protein: CAWSRRGTPFF.

The V and J genes are TRBV3-1 (or the pseudogene TRBV3-2) and TRBJ1-4, with 9 bases matching TRBD1. CDR1 is LGHDT, CDR2 YNNKEL, per germline (reference sequence). The V segment lost 1 base and the J segment 8 bases; nucleotides outside the gene matches: 5. The CDR3 spans 15 residues. CDR3 loop: CASSQGDRVGEKLFF. The CDR3 coding sequence is TGTGCCAGCAGCCAAGGGGACAGGGTGGGAGAAAAACTGTTTTTT.

CDR3 sequence: CASSISGTGKYEQYF. The CDR3 DNA sequence: TGTGCCAGTAGTATATCCGGGACAGGAAAATACGAGCAGTACTTC. This chain links TRBV19 with TRBJ2-7, with 8 bases fitting TRBD1. Germline lookup yields CDR1 LNHDA and CDR2 SQIVND (reference sequence). The length of the CDR3 is 15 residues. Trimming removed 2 bases from V and 4 bases from J; junction bases left unmatched: 7.

The chain links TRBV3-1 (or the pseudogene TRBV3-2) to TRBJ1-1; unclear D gene. Germline assignment: CDR1 LGHDT and CDR2 YNNKEL (reference sequence). CDR3 length: 13 residues. V was pared by 3 bases and J by 0 bases, with 5 bases between. In DNA form, the CDR3 reads TGTGCCAGCAGCCAGCACTTGAACACTGAAGCTTTCTTT. Translated, it gives CASSQHLNTEAFF.

The chain is built from TRBV5-1 and TRBJ2-3, with TRBD1 matching over 7 bases. Per germline, CDR1 SGHRS and CDR2 YFSETQ. Trimming cost V 0 bases and J 4 bases; bases outside gene matches: 8. The CDR3 has 16 residues. Here the CDR3 DNA reads TGCGCCAGCAGCTTGGGACAGGGAAGTTTCGCAGATACGCAGTATTTT. It specifies CASSLGQGSFADTQYF.

In regard to this clone: Different DNA sequences within this sample yield the same CDR3. This chain links TRBV9 with TRBJ1-1, with D perhaps matching TRBD1 (5 bases). The CDR3 runs 14 residues. The V and J ends lost 5 bases and 2 bases respectively, with 13 bases between them. The germline gives CDR1 SGDLS, CDR2 YYNGEE. For the CDR3, the DNA is TGTGCCAGCAGTGTTGGGGGGATTAACACTGAAGCTTTCTTT. Its translation: CASSVGGINTEAFF.

The chain employs TRBV27 and TRBJ2-5; 7 bases align to TRBD1. The ends lost 2 bases at V and 1 base at J; junction bases unmatched: 4. The CDR3 is 15 amino acids. CDR1 is MNHEY and CDR2 is SMNVEV in the germline V gene (reference sequence). The chain's CDR3 is CASSLNRGSQETQYF. The CDR3 bases are TGTGCCAGCAGTTTAAACAGGGGATCCCAAGAGACCCAGTACTTC.

The genes are TRBV11-3 and TRBJ2-5; TRBD2 matches at 15 bases. This CDR3 is 16 amino acids long. The germline V gene has CDR1 SGHNT and CDR2 YENEEA. V lost 3 bases to trimming and J lost 4 bases; unmatched junction nucleotides: 3. This CDR3 is CASSFGLAGGSETQYF. The CDR3 DNA reads TGTGCCAGCAGCTTCGGACTAGCGGGAGGGTCAGAGACCCAGTACTTC. Together with reference TRBV11-3 and TRBJ2-5, the CDR3 gives the full variable domain: EAGVVQSPRYKIIEKKQPVAFWCNPISGHNTLYWYLQNLGQGPELLIRYENEEAVDDSQLPKDRFSAERLKGVDSTLKIQPAELGDSAVYLCASSFGLAGGSETQYFGPGTRLLVL.

The rearrangement uses TRBV3-1 (or the pseudogene TRBV3-2) and TRBJ1-2; D might be TRBD1 (5 bases). The germline V gene encodes CDR1 LGHDT and CDR2 YNNKEL (reference sequence). There are 14 residues in the CDR3. V lost 4 bases and J 2 bases, leaving 11 bases between the germline ends. CDR3 nucleotides: TGTGCCAGCAGCCTAAAGCAGGGAAACTATGGCTACACCTTC. Amino acid sequence: CASSLKQGNYGYTF.

CDR3 protein: CASSLMQGQTDTQYF. The CDR3, as DNA: TGTGCCAGCAGCTTAATGCAGGGTCAGACAGATACGCAGTATTTT. The chain joins TRBV7-3 to TRBJ2-3; the D gene is possibly TRBD1 (5 bases). The CDR3 has 15 amino acids. Per germline, CDR1 SGHTA and CDR2 FQGTGA. With 1 base removed from V and 3 bases from J, the gap between germline ends came to 11 bases.

The chain is built from TRBV28 and TRBJ2-5; TRBD2 matches at 15 bases. Trimming took 3 bases from V and 5 from J; bases not matched to a gene: 10. The CDR3 totals 18 residues. Germline V gives CDR1 MDHEN, CDR2 SYDVKM. The CDR3 region has the DNA TGTGCCAGCAGTTTGGGACTAGCGGGAGGACAGGGGAGGGAGACCCAGTACTTC. Its translation: CASSLGLAGGQGRETQYF.

CDR3 residues: CASSLEEGGKDEQYF. The CDR3 region has the DNA TGTGCCAGCAGCTTAGAGGAGGGAGGGAAGGACGAGCAGTACTTC. The chain employs TRBV13 and TRBJ2-7; 7 bases are a match to TRBD2. The germline gives CDR1 PRHDT, CDR2 FYEKMQ (reference sequence). The V and J ends lost 1 base and 5 bases, in that order; junction bases with no gene match: 8. CDR3 length: 15 residues.